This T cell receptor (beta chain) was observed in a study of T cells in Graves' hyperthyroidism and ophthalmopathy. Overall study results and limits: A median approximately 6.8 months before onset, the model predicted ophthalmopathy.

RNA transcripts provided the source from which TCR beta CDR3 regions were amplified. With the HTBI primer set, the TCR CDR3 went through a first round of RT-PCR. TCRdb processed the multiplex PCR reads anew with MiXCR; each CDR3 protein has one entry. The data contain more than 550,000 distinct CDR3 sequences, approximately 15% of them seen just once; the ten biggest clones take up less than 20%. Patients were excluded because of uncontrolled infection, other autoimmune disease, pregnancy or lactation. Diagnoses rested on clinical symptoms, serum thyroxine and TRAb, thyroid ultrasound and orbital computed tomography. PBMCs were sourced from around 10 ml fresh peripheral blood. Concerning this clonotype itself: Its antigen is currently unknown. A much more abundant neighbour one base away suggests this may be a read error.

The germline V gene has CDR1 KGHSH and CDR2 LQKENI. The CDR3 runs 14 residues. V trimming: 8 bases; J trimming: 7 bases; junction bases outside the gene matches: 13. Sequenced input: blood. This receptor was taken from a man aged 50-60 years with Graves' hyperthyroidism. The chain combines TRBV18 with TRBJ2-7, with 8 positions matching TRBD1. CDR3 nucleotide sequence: TGTGCCAGCACCCCGAGGGACAGGCCGGGGGAGCAGTACTTC. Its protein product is CASTPRDRPGEQYF.